These 14 T cell receptor beta chains came from one sample sequenced in a study of brain metastases from non-small cell lung cancer. The data were produced by immunoSEQ multiplex PCR, yet TCRdb's version contains in-frame clones alone and is incomplete. The repertoire holds 1,500 to 2,000 clones, with 70% to 85% as singletons. The material sequenced was tumor-adjacent normal tissue. Every receptor here comes from a donor at least 40 years old with non-small cell lung cancer.

The genes are TRBV4-1 and TRBJ2-1, with D uncertain. Germline assignment: CDR1 MGHRA and CDR2 YSYEKL. The CDR3 is 14 amino acids. Trimming left V 0 bases short and J 9 bases short, with 12 bases between. In DNA, the CDR3 is TGCGCCAGCAGCCAAGATTTACACCTGGGTGAGCAGTTCTTC. It codes for CASSQDLHLGEQFF.

The V and J genes are TRBV18 and TRBJ2-2; D ambiguous. Germline assignment: CDR1 KGHSH and CDR2 LQKENI. V was pared by 5 bases and J by 2 bases, with 6 bases between. CDR3 size: 13 residues. CDR3 in DNA: TGTGCCAGCTCAGAAGCAAACACCGGGGAGCTGTTTTTT. Protein sequence: CASSEANTGELFF.

This clone was observed once. CDR3 protein: CASSQGGGGGYTF. CDR3 sequence (DNA): TGTGCCAGCAGCCAAGGAGGGGGAGGAGGCTACACCTTC. This chain connects TRBV14 to TRBJ1-2; TRBD1 is a possible D gene (6 bases). The germline V gene has CDR1 SGHDN and CDR2 FVKESK. Trimming left V 1 base short and J 8 bases short, with 11 bases between. The CDR3 spans 13 residues.

This chain links TRBV4-1 with TRBJ2-7, with TRBD1 matching 12 bases. This CDR3 spans 17 amino acids. Germline lookup yields CDR1 MGHRA and CDR2 YSYEKL. The trim removed 2 bases at V and 1 base at J, leaving 6 bases unmatched. The CDR3 region is CASSQPGQGARSYEQYF. The CDR3 DNA sequence: TGCGCCAGCAGCCAACCGGGACAGGGGGCAAGGTCCTACGAGCAGTACTTC.

This clone is termed large. Other DNA sequences of this sample code for an identical CDR3. This chain links TRBV27 with TRBJ1-5; the match to TRBD1 covers 9 bases. After removal of 2 bases from V and 3 bases from J, the junction contained 5 bases not matched to a gene. The CDR3 length is 16 residues. The V gene's germline CDR1 is MNHEY and CDR2 SMNVEV (reference sequence). The CDR3 sequence is CASSLTWTGDNQPQHF. In DNA, the CDR3 is TGTGCCAGCAGTTTAACCTGGACAGGGGACAATCAGCCCCAGCATTTT.

This clone was counted between two and nine times. The J gene is TRBJ1-5, the V gene TRBV19, with TRBD1 matching 7 bases. The V and J ends lost 8 bases and 4 bases, in that order; junction bases with no gene match: 5. The CDR3 has 13 residues. Germline V CDR1 and CDR2: LNHDA, SQIVND (reference sequence). CDR3 loop: CASAQDRNQPQHF. In DNA form, the CDR3 reads TGTGCCAGTGCCCAGGACAGGAATCAGCCCCAGCATTTT.

The chain is built from TRBV19 and TRBJ2-7; possibly TRBD1 or TRBD2 for D (5 bases each). Germline CDR1 reads LNHDA; CDR2 reads SQIVND (reference sequence). The CDR3 spans 11 residues. In nucleotides, the CDR3 is TGTGCTAGTGGGACCGGGGTAGAGCAGTACTTC. Translation gives CASGTGVEQYF.

V is TRBV24-1 and J is TRBJ2-5; TRBD1 matches 8 bases. CDR3 size: 15 residues. Trimming removed 5 bases from V and 5 bases from J; junction bases left unmatched: 9. The germline V gene has CDR1 KGHDR and CDR2 SFDVKD. The CDR3 loop is CATSGRGRGHETQYF. In nucleotides, the CDR3 is TGTGCCACCAGTGGACGGGGCAGGGGGCATGAGACCCAGTACTTC.

The CDR3 reads CASWRGQDSYEQYF. For the CDR3, the DNA is TGTGCCAGCTGGAGAGGACAGGATTCCTACGAGCAGTACTTC. The chain links TRBV2 to TRBJ2-7; 7 bases agree with TRBD1. Germline V gives CDR1 SNHLY, CDR2 FYNNEI. The CDR3 covers 14 residues. Losses at the gene ends were 8 bases for V and 1 base for J; bases not matched to a gene: 8.

This clone turned up a few times. The chain links TRBV9 to TRBJ1-4, with D uncertain. Germline V gene lookup returns CDR1 SGDLS and CDR2 YYNGEE. This CDR3 has 17 residues. V lost 1 base and J 1 base, leaving 14 bases between the germline ends. CDR3 nucleotides: TGTGCCAGCAGCGTAAATATAGGAATGGAAACTAATGAAAAACTGTTTTTT. This gives the protein CASSVNIGMETNEKLFF.

V is TRBV30 and J is TRBJ2-2, with D maybe TRBD2 (5 bases). This CDR3 contains 14 residues. With 7 bases removed from V and 2 bases from J, the gap between germline ends came to 14 bases. CDR1 and CDR2 (germline): GTSNPN, SVGIG (reference sequence). This CDR3 is CASGGGVNTGELFF. CDR3 coding DNA: TGTGCCTCTGGAGGTGGGGTCAACACCGGGGAGCTGTTTTTT.

The chain is built from TRBV28 and TRBJ1-2; 7 positions match TRBD1. CDR1 is MDHEN, CDR2 SYDVKM, per germline. The CDR3 contains 12 residues. J lost 6 bases, V lost 4 bases, and 2 bases had no gene match. CDR3 in DNA: TGTGCCAGCAGTTCCAGGGGGGATGGCTACACCTTC. Its protein is CASSSRGDGYTF.

As concerns this clone: Just one base apart from a much larger clone, this may be a read error. This same CDR3 is encoded by further DNA sequences in the sample. The V and J genes are TRBV4-3 and TRBJ2-7; D might be TRBD1 or TRBD2, each matching 6 bases. Trimming took 1 base from V and 3 from J, leaving 16 bases between them. The germline gives CDR1 LGHNA, CDR2 YSLEER. The CDR3 is made up of 16 amino acids. The CDR3 coding sequence is TGCGCCAGCAGCCAAGGAAGTAGGGGGGTGGACTACGAGCAGTACTTC. Protein product: CASSQGSRGVDYEQYF.

As regards this clone: A read error may account for a junction end that differs from germline. The chain has TRBV6-5 and TRBJ2-7; no reliable D call. The CDR3 has 16 residues. CDR1 and CDR2 from the germline V gene are MNHEY and SVGAGI. The CDR3 is CTSSYRFVGSSYEQYF. CDR3 in DNA: TGTACCAGCAGTTATAGGTTCGTCGGAAGCTCCTACGAGCAGTACTTC.